The 29 T cell receptor beta chains given below trace back to one sample, sequenced in a study of T cells in Graves' hyperthyroidism and ophthalmopathy. Authors of the study amplified TCR beta CDR3 regions from RNA transcripts. Primed by the HTBI set, a first-round RT-PCR was run on the TCR CDR3. In TCRdb, the multiplex PCR reads were re-called with MiXCR into one record per CDR3 protein. The repertoire holds hundreds of thousands of distinct CDR3 sequences, with 15% to 20% as singletons. Sample: blood. Source of these receptors: a woman aged 55 to 70 with Graves' ophthalmopathy.

There are a few counts of this clonotype. The chain is built from TRBV5-5 and TRBJ1-2, with D perhaps matching TRBD1 (5 bases). Trimming removed 4 bases at V and 4 bases at J, with 14 bases between. This CDR3 contains 14 residues. CDR1 and CDR2 (germline): SGHKS, YYEKEE (reference sequence). The CDR3 protein is CASSREGMSYGYTF. The CDR3 nucleotides are TGTGCCAGCAGCCGCGAGGGGATGTCCTATGGCTACACCTTC.

The chain uses TRBV28 and TRBJ1-6; tentative D call: TRBD1 (5 bases). The length of the CDR3 is 15 residues. In germline, CDR1 is MDHEN, CDR2 SYDVKM. Trimming took 6 bases from V and 14 from J, leaving 23 bases between them. The CDR3: CASSPGGGGVSALHF. CDR3 coding DNA: TGTGCCAGCAGCCCCGGAGGAGGAGGGGTTTCGGCCCTCCACTTT. Filled out from reference TRBV28 and TRBJ1-6, the complete variable domain reads DVKVTQSSRYLVKRTGEKVFLECVQDMDHENMFWYRQDPGLGLRLIYFSYDVKMKEKGDIPEGYSVSREKKERFSLILESASTNQTSMYLCASSPGGGGVSALHFGNGTRLTVT.

In its sample, this clonotype was seen many times. The chain has TRBV28 and TRBJ1-1; no definite D call. V was pared by 5 bases and J by 10 bases, with 17 bases between. Germline values: CDR1 MDHEN, CDR2 SYDVKM. The CDR3 totals 13 residues. The CDR3 coding sequence is TGTGCCAGCAGTATCCCGGACTCTCCTAGAGCTTTCTTT. This codes for CASSIPDSPRAFF.

The CDR3 nucleotides read TGTGCCATCAGGGACAGGGTGCCCGGGGAGCTGTTTTTT. This gives the protein CAIRDRVPGELFF. J is TRBJ2-2 and V is TRBV10-3; 8 nucleotides align to TRBD1. V shed 6 bases and J 6 bases; nucleotides not matched to a gene: 3. The germline CDR1 and CDR2 sequences are ENHRY and SYGVKD. The CDR3 is 13 residues long.

This clonotype was recorded at least ten times. The chain couples TRBV5-1 to TRBJ2-3; 11 bases match TRBD2. Germline values: CDR1 SGHRS, CDR2 YFSETQ. The CDR3 totals 16 residues. Germline trimming cut 4 bases from V and 5 bases from J; bases unmatched to any gene: 9. The CDR3 here is CASSTLAGGQRDTQYF. The CDR3 nucleotides read TGCGCCAGCAGCACTTTAGCGGGAGGGCAGAGAGATACGCAGTATTTT.

The chain couples TRBV11-2 to TRBJ2-1; 7 bases fit TRBD2. The CDR3 contains 15 residues. Germline CDR1 reads SGHAT; CDR2 reads FQNNGV. V lost 5 bases, J lost 0 bases, and 4 bases stayed unmatched. The CDR3 DNA sequence: TGTGCCAGCAGCCTAGCGGCGGTCTCCTACAATGAGCAGTTCTTC. Amino acids: CASSLAAVSYNEQFF.

CDR3 nucleotide sequence: TGCAGCGTTGATACCAGGAGCAATGAGCAGTTCTTC. This encodes CSVDTRSNEQFF. The chain couples TRBV29-1 to TRBJ2-1; D remains ambiguous. The CDR3 runs 12 residues. With 3 bases removed from V and 6 bases from J, the gap between germline ends came to 9 bases. CDR1 is SQVTM, CDR2 ANQGSEA, per germline.

This clonotype was counted only a few times. The chain combines TRBV28 with TRBJ1-4; no definite D call. The germline V gene has CDR1 MDHEN and CDR2 SYDVKM. The V and J ends lost 5 bases and 5 bases respectively, with 6 bases between them. This CDR3 contains 12 residues. The CDR3 DNA is TGTGCCAGCAGTCGGGCCAATGAAAAACTGTTTTTT. It translates to CASSRANEKLFF.

This clonotype has ten or more counts. The chain employs TRBV7-9 and TRBJ1-2; 9 bases are a match to TRBD1. Germline CDR1 and CDR2: SEHNR and FQNEAQ (reference sequence). This CDR3 contains 14 residues. V lost 1 base, J lost 7 bases, and 4 bases stayed unmatched. In nucleotides, the CDR3 is TGTGCCAGCAGCTTAGAGGGACAGGGTTTTGGCTACACCTTC. Amino acids: CASSLEGQGFGYTF.

This clonotype was seen repeatedly, ten times or more. The rearrangement joins TRBV3-1 to TRBJ1-2; D possibly corresponds to TRBD1 (5 bases). Germline V lookup: CDR1 LGHDT, CDR2 YNNKEL (reference sequence). The CDR3 loop spans 15 amino acids. Between the trimmed V and J ends, which lost 4 bases and 3 bases, there was a span of 15 bases. CDR3 protein: CASSPVGARDYGYTF. The CDR3 DNA reads as TGTGCCAGCAGCCCCGTTGGGGCCCGGGACTATGGCTACACCTTC. The variable domain in full, with the rest retrieved from reference TRBV3-1 and TRBJ1-2, is DTAVSQTPKYLVTQMGNDKSIKCEQNLGHDTMYWYKQDSKKFLKIMFSYNNKELIINETVPNRFSPKSPDKAHLNLHINSLELGDSAVYFCASSPVGARDYGYTFGSGTRLTVV.

This clonotype came up many times. The V gene is TRBV19, the J gene TRBJ1-1; D unclear. Germline loops: CDR1 LNHDA, CDR2 SQIVND (reference sequence). The CDR3 is 12 amino acids. V lost 9 bases and J lost 3, with 11 bases in between. The CDR3, as DNA: TGTGCCAGCACCGACCTCTACACTGAAGCTTTCTTT. This gives the protein CASTDLYTEAFF.

This clonotype was seen more than once but under ten times. This chain connects TRBV3-1 to TRBJ2-7; D unresolved. The germline V and J ends were trimmed by 4 bases and 4 bases, with 5 bases remaining between them. CDR3 length: 11 amino acids. The germline V gene encodes CDR1 LGHDT and CDR2 YNNKEL (reference sequence). The CDR3 coding sequence is TGTGCCAGCAGCCGACGGTACGAGCAGTACTTC. Translation gives CASSRRYEQYF.

This clonotype turned up a few times. The genes are TRBV11-2 and TRBJ2-7, with TRBD1 as a possible D gene (5 bases). The CDR3 runs 14 residues. V lost 2 bases and J 2 bases, leaving 10 bases between the germline ends. Per the germline V gene, CDR1 is SGHAT and CDR2 is FQNNGV. The CDR3 reads CASSLFVRAYEQYF. The DNA of the CDR3 is TGTGCCAGCAGCTTATTCGTCAGGGCCTACGAGCAGTACTTC.

This clonotype was counted ten times or more. The CDR3 DNA sequence: TGTGCCAGCAGCTTAGGGGGGGGGAACAATGAGCAGTTCTTC. Amino acids: CASSLGGGNNEQFF. The chain uses TRBV11-2 and TRBJ2-1; TRBD2 matches at 7 bases. The CDR3 covers 14 residues. V lost 1 base to trimming and J lost 5 bases; unmatched junction nucleotides: 2. Per germline, CDR1 SGHAT and CDR2 FQNNGV.

This chain uses TRBV6-1 with TRBJ1-2, with TRBD1 as a possible D gene (5 bases). Germline loops: CDR1 MNHNS, CDR2 SASEGT. The ends were cut back, 6 bases at V and 4 bases at J, with 12 bases in the middle. This CDR3 region has 13 residues. CDR3 in DNA: TGTGCCAGCAGCCCGGGACCATCCTATGGCTACACCTTC. Amino acid sequence: CASSPGPSYGYTF.

The rearrangement links TRBV5-1 to TRBJ1-6; unclear D gene. The germline V and J ends were trimmed by 0 bases and 15 bases, with 13 bases remaining between them. Germline CDR1 reads SGHRS; CDR2 reads YFSETQ. The length of the CDR3 is 13 residues. The CDR3 region has the DNA TGCGCCAGCAGCTTGGCTGGTCTTTCGGGCCTCCACTTT. This gives the protein CASSLAGLSGLHF.

This clonotype has more than one count but fewer than ten. The chain has TRBV27 and TRBJ2-1; D is unclear. Trimming removed 9 bases from V and 0 bases from J, with 15 bases in between. CDR1 and CDR2 from the germline V gene are MNHEY and SMNVEV (reference sequence). The length of the CDR3 is 15 residues. The chain's CDR3 is CASTRRKSSYNEQFF. As DNA, the CDR3 is TGTGCCAGTACGCGACGGAAGAGCTCCTACAATGAGCAGTTCTTC.

This clonotype has just a few counts. Written as DNA, the CDR3 is TGCGCCAGCAGCAAGGACAGGGCCGTGGAGACCCAGTACTTC. Protein product: CASSKDRAVETQYF. The gene calls are TRBV5-1 and TRBJ2-5; 8 nucleotides match TRBD1. Looked up from germline, CDR1 is SGHRS and CDR2 is YFSETQ. CDR3 size: 14 residues. Germline trimming cut 4 bases from V and 5 bases from J; bases unmatched to any gene: 7.

The sample holds many counts of this clonotype. The DNA of the CDR3 is TGTGCCAGCAGTCCACGCGTGGCGGGAGAGACCCAGTACTTC. Translating gives CASSPRVAGETQYF. This sequence joins TRBV27 and TRBJ2-5; a possible D gene is TRBD2 (5 bases). The CDR3 has 14 residues. CDR1 and CDR2 from the germline V gene are MNHEY and SMNVEV (reference sequence). Between the trimmed V and J ends, which lost 5 bases and 4 bases, there was a span of 14 bases.

This clonotype occurred many times. The rearrangement joins TRBV27 to TRBJ1-2; 7 positions match TRBD1. Germline V gene lookup returns CDR1 MNHEY and CDR2 SMNVEV (reference sequence). The CDR3 spans 12 residues. V lost 10 bases, J lost 5 bases, and 7 bases stayed unmatched. Here the CDR3 reads CATKGARYGYTF. CDR3 in DNA: TGTGCCACCAAGGGGGCGCGGTATGGCTACACCTTC.

As for this clonotype: A much larger clone is a single base away; this may be a read error. CDR3 residues: CASSLFLGENTEALF. The DNA for the CDR3 is TGTGCCAGCAGTCTTTTTCTGGGCGAGAACACTGAAGCTCTCTTT. The chain has TRBV6-2 or TRBV6-3 and TRBJ1-1; D is ambiguous. Germline values: CDR1 MNHEY, CDR2 SVGEGT. The CDR3 loop spans 15 amino acids.

The table lists this clonotype with a few counts. The chain carries TRBV6-2 or TRBV6-3 and TRBJ2-3; 7 bases align to TRBD2. The V gene end was trimmed by 0 bases and the J gene end by 1 base; junction bases not matched to a gene: 7. Germline CDR1 reads MNHEY; CDR2 reads SVGEGT. This CDR3 has 17 residues. The chain's CDR3 is CASSYSWVAGRTDTQYF. The CDR3 nucleotides read TGTGCCAGCAGTTACTCGTGGGTAGCGGGTCGCACAGATACGCAGTATTTT.

This clonotype appeared many times. This chain joins TRBV20-1 and TRBJ2-1; D ambiguous. The germline V and J ends were trimmed by 2 bases and 6 bases, with 2 bases remaining between them. This CDR3 region has 10 residues. Per germline, CDR1 DFQATT and CDR2 SNEGSKA (reference sequence). The CDR3, as DNA: TGCAGTGCTAGATCCAATGAGCAGTTCTTC. As protein: CSARSNEQFF.

This clonotype was detected only a few times. The gene calls are TRBV6-2 or TRBV6-3 and TRBJ2-2; 9 bases map to TRBD2. V shed 9 bases, J shed 0 bases, and the junction held 14 bases outside the gene matches. The germline V gene encodes CDR1 MNHEY and CDR2 SVGEGT. This CDR3 is 18 amino acids long. The CDR3 sequence is CARREVSAGGPNTGELFF. The CDR3 DNA reads TGTGCCAGGAGGGAAGTTTCAGCGGGAGGCCCGAACACCGGGGAGCTGTTTTTT.

This clonotype was detected ten times or more. The rearrangement links TRBV19 to TRBJ1-5; maybe TRBD1 (6 bases). The germline V and J ends were trimmed by 3 bases and 0 bases, with 15 bases remaining between them. CDR3 length equals 17 residues. The germline V gene has CDR1 LNHDA and CDR2 SQIVND (reference sequence). The CDR3 nucleotides are TGTGCCAGTAGTATGAGGGACATCCGACCTAGCAATCAGCCCCAGCATTTT. Residues: CASSMRDIRPSNQPQHF.

There are many counts of this clonotype. V and J are TRBV2 and TRBJ2-2; 7 nucleotides line up with TRBD1. The germline V gene has CDR1 SNHLY and CDR2 FYNNEI. The CDR3 sequence is 15 residues long. V lost 4 bases to trimming and J lost 2 bases; unmatched junction nucleotides: 4. The CDR3: CASSGRDRNTGELFF. CDR3 in DNA: TGTGCCAGCAGTGGTAGGGACAGAAACACCGGGGAGCTGTTTTTT.

This clonotype was recorded only once. The V and J genes are TRBV5-4 and TRBJ2-2; D unclear. V lost 0 bases and J lost 0, with 6 bases in between. There are 15 residues in the CDR3. Germline assignment: CDR1 SGHNT and CDR2 YYREEE (reference sequence). CDR3: CASSLGHTNTGELFF. The CDR3 nucleotides are TGTGCCAGCAGCTTGGGCCATACGAACACCGGGGAGCTGTTTTTT.

This clonotype was recorded many times. The chain links TRBV12-3 or TRBV12-4 to TRBJ2-5, with D perhaps TRBD2 (6 bases). V lost 4 bases and J 7 bases, leaving 10 bases between the germline ends. The CDR3 consists of 12 residues. CDR3 coding DNA: TGTGCCAGCAGTTCTCGTAGCGGGACCCAGTACTTC. It encodes CASSSRSGTQYF.

The CDR3 nucleotides read TGTGCCGGAAAAAAAGCGTCGGGCACCGGGGAGCTGTTTTTT. This gives the protein CAGKKASGTGELFF. J is TRBJ2-2 and V is TRBV6-1; no definite D call. Germline CDR1 and CDR2: MNHNS and SASEGT. V dropped 11 bases and J dropped 4 bases, with 17 bases sitting between them. The length of the CDR3 is 14 residues.